The sequence of this TCR beta chain was determined in a study of blood T cell repertoires in COVID-19 (dated by TCRdb to 2020 to 2021). Looking at the study overall: Samples covering the acute and convalescent phases of COVID-19 were provided by collaborators in the United States, Italy and Spain. The material from the prospective study consisted of cDNA or gDNA derived from T cells, B-cell-depleted T cells, or PBMCs. Sample metadata almost always included a de-identified subject ID, COVID-19 status, age in years and sex. The repertoires were made available in a free public database intended to serve as a resource for research on the immune response to SARS-CoV-2. Samples were obtained from the ongoing ImmuneRACE study (first 160 participants) and from about 1,300 subjects provided by 6 global collaborators. The dataset comprised deeply sampled blood TCRbeta repertoires from subjects exposed to, actively infected with, or recovered from COVID-19. HLA class I and class II types, where available, came from metadata supplied by the sample provider rather than from assay-based typing. The research as a whole found: The quantity of clinical and demographic metadata differed by source and by participant and was supplied without curation.

Samples from volunteer blood donors who had recovered from COVID-19 were contributed by a second Seattle source. Collaborating institutions collected whole blood in K2EDTA tubes following their own protocols. For TCRbeta analysis, collaborators shipped samples as frozen whole blood, isolated PBMCs, or DNA extracted from either of those sample types. The CDR3 measures 16 amino acids from cysteine to phenylalanine. The DNA shown is the 48-base CDR3, in frame from base 1. Trimming takes 4 bases from V and 5 bases from J, and the germline ends sit 21 bases apart. CDR1 SGHRS and CDR2 YFSETQ were looked up in the germline V gene. The immunoSEQ Assay, a bias-controlled multiplex PCR, was used to amplify TCRbeta CDR3 regions from genomic DNA. For the original study's pipeline: Nucleated cell counts per sample were estimated from amplification of reference gene primers within the assay. Sequence reads were collapsed and filtered to measure the absolute abundance of every unique TCRbeta CDR3 rearrangement. For each sample, productive Simpson clonality was calculated as the square root of Simpson's diversity index across productive rearrangements. Held by TCRdb, this immuneACCESS table contains in-frame sequences only and omits some clones. Under half of the omission traces to an unresolved V gene where checked; the cause of the rest is unknown. The V and J calls and the clone size are those of that table, but D and trimming were determined from the DNA. Counted in this sample were roughly 300,000 clones; approximately 87% of them appeared once. The ten most abundant clones make up 1.5% of the sample.

Of note for this clone: Its specific antigen is unknown. The input lacks base qualities; no much larger clone sits a single base away.

This receptor was obtained from a woman in her thirties or forties who had recovered from COVID-19. Sequencing was performed on peripheral blood. The sequence joins TRBV5-1 to TRBJ2-5; perhaps TRBD2 is the D gene, with 6 bases matching. The DNA reads TGCGCCAGCAGCAAAAACCCCCCGGGGGTGGGTGAGACCCAGTACTTC. This translates into CASSKNPPGVGETQYF.